This entry lists 28 T cell receptor beta chains sequenced from one sample in a study of persistence of HIV-infected CD4 T cells (dated by TCRdb to the early 2020s). No cognate antigen is known for these TCRs. This sample's treatment or condition label indicates: suppressive antiretroviral therapy. A pool of overlapping 15-mer peptides from HIV-1 Gag, at 1 ug per peptide per mL, was used to stimulate the cells. Nonresponding CD40L-negative CD69-negative CD45RO-high memory CD4+ T cells were sorted as memory populations depleted of antigen-responding cells. The immunoSEQ hsTCRB assay version 4, run in survey mode, was used to sequence TCRbeta repertoires from genomic DNA. What TCRdb holds here is the immuneACCESS table cut down to in-frame rearrangements. Part of the clones is not present; checked against another copy, under half of the missing clones reflect an unresolved V gene, and the others are unexplained. Recorded for this sample are 50,000 to 65,000 clones; about 69% of them occurred a single time. Roughly 1.7% of the sample belongs to the ten largest clones.

The input for sequencing was CD4+ T cells sorted from PBMCs after roughly 19-hour stimulation, taken from a patient who received antiretroviral therapy. Per the publication, the cell subset or site label means: CD40L-CD69- CD45RO-high memory CD4 T cells not responding to Gag peptides. All receptors come from an adult man with HIV who was CMV-seropositive.

The rearrangement joins TRBV29-1 to TRBJ1-1; TRBD1 agrees at 7 bases. In germline, CDR1 is SQVTM, CDR2 ANQGSEA. This CDR3 has 14 residues. V shed 4 bases, J shed 6 bases, and the junction held 11 bases outside the gene matches. The CDR3 region has the DNA TGCAGCGTTGGATCAGGGGGAGTTTTTGCTGAAGCTTTCTTT. Translating it yields CSVGSGGVFAEAFF. The full variable domain, completed using reference TRBV29-1 and TRBJ1-1, is SAVISQKPSRDICQRGTSLTIQCQVDSQVTMMFWYRQQPGQSLTLIATANQGSEATYESGFVIDKFPISRPNLTFSTLTVSNMSPEDSSIYLCSVGSGGVFAEAFFGQGTRLTVV.

The chain is built from TRBV2 and TRBJ1-1, with TRBD1 identical over 7 bases. Germline lookup yields CDR1 SNHLY and CDR2 FYNNEI. Trimming removed 6 bases from V and 0 bases from J; junction bases left unmatched: 4. The CDR3 runs to 14 residues. Written as DNA, the CDR3 is TGTGCCAGCAGGGGGACAGCCATGAACACTGAAGCTTTCTTT. It is translated as CASRGTAMNTEAFF.

CDR3 protein: CASSPDRTRGITEAFF. CDR3 nucleotide sequence: TGCGCCAGCAGCCCAGACAGGACAAGAGGTATCACTGAAGCTTTCTTT. V usage is TRBV5-1 and J usage is TRBJ1-1; tentative D call: TRBD1 (6 bases). Germline assignment: CDR1 SGHRS and CDR2 YFSETQ. Trimming shortened V by 4 bases and J by 4 bases, and 20 bases separated the two germline ends. This CDR3 has 16 amino acids.

For this clone: As the CDR3 is not closed by the conserved phenylalanine or tryptophan, this likely results from a read error. The limits of the CDR3 on the DNA are not certain, so only TCRdb's listed CDR3 is given. The chain combines TRBV20-1 with TRBJ2-3; TRBD2 was called by the table and not checked on the DNA. The germline CDR1 and CDR2 sequences are DFQATT and SNEGSKA (reference sequence). The CDR3 contains 11 residues when both ends are counted. The CDR3 here is CSARAGRAGAV.

The genes are TRBV2 and TRBJ2-3; possible D gene TRBD2, 6 bases. V was pared by 6 bases and J by 3 bases, with 10 bases between. The CDR3 runs 13 residues. From germline, CDR1 is SNHLY and CDR2 FYNNEI. The CDR3 bases are TGTGCCAGCAGGCCGACTAGAACAGATACGCAGTATTTT. Its protein product is CASRPTRTDTQYF.

V usage is TRBV29-1 and J usage is TRBJ1-1; 9 bases align to TRBD1. V lost 3 bases to trimming and J lost 5 bases; unmatched junction nucleotides: 4. The germline V gene encodes CDR1 SQVTM and CDR2 ANQGSEA. The CDR3 runs 13 residues. CDR3 DNA: TGCAGCGTTGACGGGACAGGGAAGACTGAAGCTTTCTTT. The encoded protein is CSVDGTGKTEAFF.

The V and J genes are TRBV6-1 and TRBJ2-1; possibly TRBD1 for D (5 bases). V lost 0 bases and J lost 9, with 12 bases in between. The CDR3 extends over 14 amino acids. Germline lookup yields CDR1 MNHNS and CDR2 SASEGT. The chain's CDR3 is CASSEALVRGEQFF. The CDR3 DNA sequence: TGTGCCAGCAGTGAAGCGCTAGTTAGGGGTGAGCAGTTCTTC.

The chain uses TRBV6-4 and TRBJ1-6, with TRBD1 matching over 7 bases. Trimming removed 3 bases from V and 14 bases from J; junction bases left unmatched: 16. Germline V gene sequence: CDR1 MRHNA, CDR2 SNTAGT. The CDR3 covers 16 residues. In nucleotides, the CDR3 is TGTGCCAGCAGTGAACCTGACAGGGACCCACTACCGGCCCTCCACTTT. Translation gives CASSEPDRDPLPALHF.

Remarks on this clone: Other nucleotide sequences from this sample produce the same CDR3. The chain carries TRBV7-2 and TRBJ2-7; perhaps D is TRBD1 or TRBD2 (6 bases each). Per the germline V gene, CDR1 is SGHTA and CDR2 is FQGNSA. The CDR3 runs 14 residues. The V and J ends lost 1 base and 1 base respectively, with 8 bases between them. This CDR3 reads CASSLGGGSYEQYF. The CDR3 nucleotides read TGTGCCAGCAGCTTAGGAGGGGGGTCCTACGAGCAGTACTTC.

This chain uses TRBV5-1 with TRBJ1-2; 12 bases agree with TRBD1. Trimming at V came to 4 bases and at J to 8 bases, leaving 9 bases not matched to a gene. CDR1 is SGHRS and CDR2 is YFSETQ in the germline V gene. CDR3 length: 15 amino acids. In DNA, the CDR3 is TGCGCCAGCAGCCAGGAGGGACAGGGGGCGCAGGGCTACACCTTC. This gives the protein CASSQEGQGAQGYTF.

The V and J genes are TRBV20-1 and TRBJ1-1, with 7 bases identical to TRBD1. The germline V gene encodes CDR1 DFQATT and CDR2 SNEGSKA (reference sequence). V trimming: 3 bases; J trimming: 5 bases; junction bases outside the gene matches: 12. This CDR3 is 15 amino acids long. The DNA of the CDR3 is TGCAGTGCTAGTCGGAGACAGGGTTCGCGGACTGAAGCTTTCTTT. Its translation is CSASRRQGSRTEAFF.

This chain joins TRBV18 and TRBJ1-2; possibly TRBD1 for D (5 bases). Germline V gene data show CDR1 as KGHSH and CDR2 as LQKENI. Trimming removed 5 bases from V and 4 bases from J, with 20 bases in between. This CDR3 is built from 16 residues. In DNA form, the CDR3 reads TGTGCCAGCTCATCATCCAGGGACCCTGGGGCCTATGGCTACACCTTC. Protein sequence: CASSSSRDPGAYGYTF.

The chain combines TRBV10-3 with TRBJ1-1; D ambiguous. Trimming pared 6 bases from V and 0 bases from J, leaving 14 bases between. Germline V lookup: CDR1 ENHRY, CDR2 SYGVKD. This CDR3 comprises 15 residues. In DNA, the CDR3 is TGTGCCATCAGGCCGTCCGATCCTATGAACACTGAAGCTTTCTTT. Amino acid sequence: CAIRPSDPMNTEAFF.

This clone occurred many times. V usage is TRBV4-1 and J usage is TRBJ1-6; perhaps TRBD1 as D (6 bases). Trimming cost V 1 base and J 10 bases, with 14 bases left between them. The CDR3 has 15 residues. CDR1 is MGHRA, CDR2 YSYEKL, per germline. The CDR3 bases are TGCGCCAGCAGCCAAGTTACAGGGATGGGCTCACCCCTCCACTTT. It specifies CASSQVTGMGSPLHF.

This clone was observed a handful of times. The rearrangement links TRBV3-1 (or the pseudogene TRBV3-2) to TRBJ2-2, with D uncertain. V lost 0 bases to trimming and J lost 6 bases, with 5 bases between them. This CDR3 is 13 amino acids long. The germline V gene has CDR1 LGHDT and CDR2 YNNKEL (reference sequence). The CDR3 sequence: CASSQEPPGELFF. DNA of the CDR3: TGTGCCAGCAGCCAAGAACCCCCCGGGGAGCTGTTTTTT.

The genes are TRBV11-3 and TRBJ2-4; the D gene is possibly TRBD2 (7 bases). There are 15 residues in the CDR3. Germline-derived CDR1 and CDR2 are SGHNT and YENEEA. The V end was cut by 1 base, the J end by 6 bases, with 13 bases between. The CDR3 reads CASSLGEGEGNIQYF. CDR3 sequence (DNA): TGTGCCAGCAGCTTAGGAGAGGGGGAGGGAAACATTCAGTACTTC.

The chain uses TRBV10-3 and TRBJ1-2; D is possibly TRBD1 (6 bases). The length of the CDR3 is 14 residues. V shed 5 bases and J shed 3 bases, with 13 bases lying between them. CDR1 is ENHRY and CDR2 is SYGVKD in the germline V gene. The CDR3, as DNA: TGTGCCATCAGTAGTTTAGGGGGGTACTATGGCTACACCTTC. Protein sequence: CAISSLGGYYGYTF.

This chain uses TRBV6-5 with TRBJ1-1; D uncertain. The CDR3 covers 14 residues. Per the germline V gene, CDR1 is MNHEY and CDR2 is SVGAGI. V shed 0 bases and J shed 5 bases, with 10 bases lying between them. The CDR3 nucleotides are TGTGCCAGCAGTTACTCTGCGGTGAGGACTGAAGCTTTCTTT. Protein sequence: CASSYSAVRTEAFF.

The chain is built from TRBV18 and TRBJ2-7, with a weak D call TRBD2 (5 bases). Germline values: CDR1 KGHSH, CDR2 LQKENI. The CDR3 consists of 14 residues. With 4 bases removed from V and 2 bases from J, the gap between germline ends came to 12 bases. The CDR3 nucleotides are TGTGCCAGCTCACAGAGCGGAACCCCCTACGAGCAGTACTTC. It translates to CASSQSGTPYEQYF.

This clone was found a few times. The chain is built from TRBV2 and TRBJ1-6, with a possible D match to TRBD1 (5 bases). This CDR3 has 14 residues. V shed 7 bases and J shed 8 bases, with 15 bases lying between them. From germline, CDR1 is SNHLY and CDR2 FYNNEI. The CDR3 DNA reads TGTGCCAGCACCTTCACAGGTAGAGATTCACCCCTCCACTTT. It translates to CASTFTGRDSPLHF.

This chain joins TRBV7-9 and TRBJ2-3, with 7 bases fitting TRBD2. The CDR3 is 16 residues long. After removal of 0 bases from V and 4 bases from J, the junction contained 7 bases not matched to a gene. Germline lookup yields CDR1 SEHNR and CDR2 FQNEAQ (reference sequence). CDR3 loop: CASSLAPGGRSDTQYF. The CDR3 region has the DNA TGTGCCAGCAGCTTAGCGCCCGGGGGGAGGTCAGATACGCAGTATTTT. The variable domain in full, completed from reference TRBV7-9 and TRBJ2-3, reads DTGVSQNPRHKITKRGQNVTFRCDPISEHNRLYWYRQTLGQGPEFLTYFQNEAQLEKSRLLSDRFSAERPKGSFSTLEIQRTEQGDSAMYLCASSLAPGGRSDTQYFGPGTRLTVL.

This chain links TRBV9 with TRBJ2-1; 8 positions agree with TRBD2. This CDR3 is built from 14 residues. Germline V gene data show CDR1 as SGDLS and CDR2 as YYNGEE. Written as DNA, the CDR3 is TGTGCTTCGGGGCGGGGGGACCTCTACAATGAGCAGTTCTTC. Its protein product is CASGRGDLYNEQFF.

This clone was detected ten times or more. The chain recombines TRBV19 with TRBJ2-1; a possible D gene is TRBD2 (5 bases). The CDR3 runs 13 residues. V shed 2 bases and J shed 7 bases, with 9 bases lying between them. The germline V gene has CDR1 LNHDA and CDR2 SQIVND (reference sequence). The CDR3 sequence is CASSIRWENEQFF. In DNA form, the CDR3 reads TGTGCCAGTAGTATACGGTGGGAGAATGAGCAGTTCTTC.

The V and J genes are TRBV5-1 and TRBJ1-1; TRBD1 might be the D (5 bases). The length of the CDR3 is 15 residues. Looked up from germline, CDR1 is SGHRS and CDR2 is YFSETQ. With 0 bases removed from V and 4 bases from J, the gap between germline ends came to 13 bases. The CDR3 nucleotides read TGCGCCAGCAGCTTGGACGCAGGGTTACTCACTGAAGCTTTCTTT. It specifies CASSLDAGLLTEAFF.

Only one count was recorded for this clone. A read error may account for a junction end that differs from germline. This chain uses TRBV11-3 with TRBJ2-1; unclear D gene. Per germline, CDR1 SGHNT and CDR2 YENEEA. The CDR3 runs 11 residues. For the CDR3, the DNA is TGTGCCAGCAGCATAGACAATGAGCAGTTCTTC. Protein: CASSIDNEQFF.

This clone was seen a single time. This chain connects TRBV3-1 (or the pseudogene TRBV3-2) to TRBJ1-5; a weak D match, TRBD1 (5 bases). This CDR3 is 16 amino acids long. Germline V gene data show CDR1 as LGHDT and CDR2 as YNNKEL (reference sequence). V shed 1 base and J shed 7 bases, with 17 bases lying between them. The CDR3 spells CASSQGAGSGLQPQHF. The CDR3 DNA reads TGTGCCAGCAGCCAAGGGGCAGGGAGTGGATTGCAGCCCCAGCATTTT.

This rearrangement joins TRBV18 to TRBJ2-7; D call uncertain. CDR1 and CDR2 (germline): KGHSH, LQKENI. V was shortened by 2 bases and J by 4 bases, with 12 bases between the two germline ends. The CDR3 is 14 residues long. The CDR3 nucleotides read TGTGCCAGCTCACCAGGAGACTCCAAATACGAGCAGTACTTC. As protein: CASSPGDSKYEQYF.

This chain links TRBV19 with TRBJ1-5; 9 bases fit TRBD1. V was clipped by 6 bases and J by 9 bases; unmatched bases: 12. The CDR3 sequence is 15 residues long. The germline V gene encodes CDR1 LNHDA and CDR2 SQIVND (reference sequence). The CDR3: CASSPGTGTISPQHF. The CDR3 DNA reads as TGTGCCAGTAGCCCAGGGACAGGGACGATATCGCCCCAGCATTTT.